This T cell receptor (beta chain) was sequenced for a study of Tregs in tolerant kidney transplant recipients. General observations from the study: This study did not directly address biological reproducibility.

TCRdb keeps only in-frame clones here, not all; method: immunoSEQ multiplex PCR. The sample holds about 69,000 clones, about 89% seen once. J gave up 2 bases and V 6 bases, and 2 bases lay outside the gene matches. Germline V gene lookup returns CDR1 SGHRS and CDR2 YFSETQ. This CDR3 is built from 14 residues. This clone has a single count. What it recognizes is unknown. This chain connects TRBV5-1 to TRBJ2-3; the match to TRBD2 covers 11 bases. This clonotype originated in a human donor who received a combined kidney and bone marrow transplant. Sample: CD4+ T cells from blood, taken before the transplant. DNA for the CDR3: TGCGCCAGCACGACTAGCGGGGACACAGATACGCAGTATTTT. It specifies CASTTSGDTDTQYF.